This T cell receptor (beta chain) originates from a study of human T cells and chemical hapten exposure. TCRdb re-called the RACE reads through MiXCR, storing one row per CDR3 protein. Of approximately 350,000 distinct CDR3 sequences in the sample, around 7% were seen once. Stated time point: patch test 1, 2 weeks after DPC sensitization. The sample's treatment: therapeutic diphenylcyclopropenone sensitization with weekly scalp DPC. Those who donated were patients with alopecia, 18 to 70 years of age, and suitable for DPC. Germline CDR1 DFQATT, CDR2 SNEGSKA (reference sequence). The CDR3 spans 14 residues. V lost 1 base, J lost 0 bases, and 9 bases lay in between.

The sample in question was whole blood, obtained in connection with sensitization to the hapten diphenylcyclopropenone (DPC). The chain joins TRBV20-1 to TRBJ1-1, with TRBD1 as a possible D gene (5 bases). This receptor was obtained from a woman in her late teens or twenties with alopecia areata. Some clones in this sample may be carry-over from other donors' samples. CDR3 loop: CSARVGQMNTEAFF. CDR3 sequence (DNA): TGCAGTGCTAGAGTTGGACAAATGAACACTGAAGCTTTCTTT.